This T cell receptor (beta chain) was observed in a study of blood T cell repertoires in COVID-19. J was trimmed by 7 bases and V by 4 bases; bases with no gene match: 7. The CDR3 spans 14 residues. Looked up from germline, CDR1 is SNHLY and CDR2 is FYNNEI. As handled by the study authors: By means of reference gene primer amplification, nucleated cell counts were estimated. Produced via immunoSEQ multiplex PCR; TCRdb's table is partial and in-frame only. D and trimming come from the DNA, and the V and J calls and clone size come from that table. The data contain hundreds of thousands of clones, around 87% of them singletons.

This sequence joins TRBV2 and TRBJ1-5, with TRBD1 matching 7 bases. This receptor was taken from a man between 65 and 80 years old with acute or convalescent COVID-19. The sequenced sample consisted of peripheral blood. This CDR3 is CASSAVTGRQPQHF. Here the CDR3 DNA reads TGTGCCAGCAGTGCCGTGACAGGGCGACAGCCCCAGCATTTT.